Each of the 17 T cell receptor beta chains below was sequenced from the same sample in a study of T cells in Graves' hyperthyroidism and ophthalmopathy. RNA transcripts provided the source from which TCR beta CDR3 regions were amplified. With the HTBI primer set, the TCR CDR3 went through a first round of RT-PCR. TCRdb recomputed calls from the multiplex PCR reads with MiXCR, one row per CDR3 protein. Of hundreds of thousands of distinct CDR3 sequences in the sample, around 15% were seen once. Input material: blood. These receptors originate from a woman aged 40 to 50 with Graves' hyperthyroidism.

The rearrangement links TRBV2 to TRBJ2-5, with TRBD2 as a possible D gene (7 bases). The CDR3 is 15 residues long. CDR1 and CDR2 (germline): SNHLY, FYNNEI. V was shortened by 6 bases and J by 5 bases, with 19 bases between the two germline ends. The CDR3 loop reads CASSPQKGGYETQYF. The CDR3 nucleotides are TGTGCCAGCAGCCCCCAGAAGGGGGGGTATGAGACCCAGTACTTC.

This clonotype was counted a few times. The CDR3 region is CNVGGGRNTEAFF. The CDR3 nucleotides are TGCAACGTGGGAGGTGGTCGGAACACTGAAGCTTTCTTT. The rearrangement uses TRBV29-1 and TRBJ1-1; D gene ambiguous. This CDR3 is 13 amino acids long. Germline V gives CDR1 SQVTM, CDR2 ANQGSEA.

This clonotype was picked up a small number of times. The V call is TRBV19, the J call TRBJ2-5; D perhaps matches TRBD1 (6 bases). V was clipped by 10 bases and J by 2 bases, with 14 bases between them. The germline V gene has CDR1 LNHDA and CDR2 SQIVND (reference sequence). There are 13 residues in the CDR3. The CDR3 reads CATAVGQQETQYF. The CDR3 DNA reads TGTGCCACCGCAGTTGGACAGCAAGAGACCCAGTACTTC.

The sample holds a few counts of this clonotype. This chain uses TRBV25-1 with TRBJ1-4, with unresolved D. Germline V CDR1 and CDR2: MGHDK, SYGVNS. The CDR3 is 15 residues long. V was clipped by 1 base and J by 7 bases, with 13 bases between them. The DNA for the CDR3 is TGTGCCAGCAGTGAATCCGGGGTCGGGATTGAAAAACTGTTTTTT. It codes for CASSESGVGIEKLFF.

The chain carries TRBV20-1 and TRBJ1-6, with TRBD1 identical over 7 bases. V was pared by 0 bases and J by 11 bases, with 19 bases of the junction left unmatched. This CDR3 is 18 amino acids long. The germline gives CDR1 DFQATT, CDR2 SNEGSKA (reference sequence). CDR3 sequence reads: CSARDEVRGSGGDPPLHF. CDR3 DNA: TGCAGTGCTAGAGATGAAGTGAGGGGGTCAGGGGGGGACCCACCCCTCCACTTT.

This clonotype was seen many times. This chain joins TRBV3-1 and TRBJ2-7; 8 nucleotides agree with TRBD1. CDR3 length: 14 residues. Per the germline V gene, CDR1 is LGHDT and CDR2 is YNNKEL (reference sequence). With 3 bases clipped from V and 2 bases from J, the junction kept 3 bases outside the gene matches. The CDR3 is CASSQTGVPYEQYF. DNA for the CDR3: TGTGCCAGCAGCCAGACAGGGGTTCCCTACGAGCAGTACTTC.

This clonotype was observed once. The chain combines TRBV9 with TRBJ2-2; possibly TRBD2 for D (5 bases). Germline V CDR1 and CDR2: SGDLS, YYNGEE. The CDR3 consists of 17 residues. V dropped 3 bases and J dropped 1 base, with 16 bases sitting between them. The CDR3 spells CASSAPRGTQNTGELFF. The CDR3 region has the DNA TGTGCCAGCAGCGCCCCCCGGGGAACTCAGAACACCGGGGAGCTGTTTTTT.

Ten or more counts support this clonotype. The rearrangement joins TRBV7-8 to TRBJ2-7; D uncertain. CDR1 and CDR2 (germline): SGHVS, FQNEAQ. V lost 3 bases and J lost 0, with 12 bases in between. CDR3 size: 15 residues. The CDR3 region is CASSFGRTISYEQYF. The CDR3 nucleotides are TGTGCCAGCAGCTTTGGACGTACGATCTCCTACGAGCAGTACTTC.

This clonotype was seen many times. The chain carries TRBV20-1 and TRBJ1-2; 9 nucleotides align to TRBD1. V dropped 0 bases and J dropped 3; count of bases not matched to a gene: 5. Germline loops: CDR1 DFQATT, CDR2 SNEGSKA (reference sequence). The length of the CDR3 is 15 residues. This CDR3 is CSARDVDRGDYGYTF. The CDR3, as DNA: TGCAGTGCTAGAGATGTAGACAGGGGGGACTATGGCTACACCTTC.

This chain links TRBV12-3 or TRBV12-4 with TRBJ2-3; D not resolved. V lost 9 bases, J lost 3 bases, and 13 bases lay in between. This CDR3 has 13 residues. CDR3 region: CASQISATDTQYF. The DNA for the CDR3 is TGTGCCAGTCAAATCTCGGCTACAGATACGCAGTATTTT.

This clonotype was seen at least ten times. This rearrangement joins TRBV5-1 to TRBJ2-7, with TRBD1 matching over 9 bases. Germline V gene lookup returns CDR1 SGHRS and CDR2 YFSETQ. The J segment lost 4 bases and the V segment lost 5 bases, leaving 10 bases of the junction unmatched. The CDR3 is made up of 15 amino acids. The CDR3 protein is CASRDRDRVPYEQYF. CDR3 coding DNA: TGCGCCAGCAGGGACCGGGACAGGGTACCATACGAGCAGTACTTC.

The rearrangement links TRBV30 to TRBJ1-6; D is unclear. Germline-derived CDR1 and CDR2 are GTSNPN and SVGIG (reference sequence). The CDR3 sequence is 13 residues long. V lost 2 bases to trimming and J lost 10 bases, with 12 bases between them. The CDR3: CAWSFDQVSPLHF. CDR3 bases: TGTGCCTGGAGTTTTGATCAGGTCTCACCCCTCCACTTT. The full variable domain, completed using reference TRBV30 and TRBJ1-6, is SQTIHQWPATLVQPVGSPLSLECTVEGTSNPNLYWYRQAAGRGLQLLFYSVGIGQISSEVPQNLSASRPQDRQFILSSKKLLLSDSGFYLCAWSFDQVSPLHFGNGTRLTVT.

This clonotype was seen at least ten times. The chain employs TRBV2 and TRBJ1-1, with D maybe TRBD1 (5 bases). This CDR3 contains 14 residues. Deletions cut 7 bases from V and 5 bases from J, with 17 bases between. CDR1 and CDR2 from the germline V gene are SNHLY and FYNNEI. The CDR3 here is CASITGRGSTEAFF. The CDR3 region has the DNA TGTGCCAGCATTACCGGGAGGGGAAGTACTGAAGCTTTCTTT.

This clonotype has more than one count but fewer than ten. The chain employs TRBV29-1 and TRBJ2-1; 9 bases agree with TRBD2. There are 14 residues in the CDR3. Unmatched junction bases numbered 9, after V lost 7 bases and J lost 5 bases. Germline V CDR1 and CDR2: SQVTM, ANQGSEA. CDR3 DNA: TGCAGCGCCACCCCACTAGCGGGTCACAATGAGCAGTTCTTC. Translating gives CSATPLAGHNEQFF.

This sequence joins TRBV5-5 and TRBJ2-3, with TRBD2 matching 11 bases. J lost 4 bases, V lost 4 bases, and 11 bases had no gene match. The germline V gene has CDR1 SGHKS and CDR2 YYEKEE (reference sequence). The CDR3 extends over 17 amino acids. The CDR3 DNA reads TGTGCCAGCAGCCGAGGTATAGCGGGAGGGCTTTCAGATACGCAGTATTTT. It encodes CASSRGIAGGLSDTQYF.

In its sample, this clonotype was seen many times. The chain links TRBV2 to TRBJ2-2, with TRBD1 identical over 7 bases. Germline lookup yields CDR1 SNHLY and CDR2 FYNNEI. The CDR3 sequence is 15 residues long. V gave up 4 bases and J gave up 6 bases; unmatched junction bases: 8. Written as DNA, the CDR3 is TGTGCCAGCAGTGCTCGGGACAGTGGAGCCGGGGAGCTGTTTTTT. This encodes CASSARDSGAGELFF.

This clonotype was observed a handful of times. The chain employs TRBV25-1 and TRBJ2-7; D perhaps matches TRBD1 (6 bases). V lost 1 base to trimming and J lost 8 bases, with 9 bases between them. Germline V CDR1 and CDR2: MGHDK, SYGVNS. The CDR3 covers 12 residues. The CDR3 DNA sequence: TGTGCCAGCAGTGAATTACAGGGCCAGCAGTACTTC. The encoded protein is CASSELQGQQYF.